This entry concerns a single TCR beta chain. The antigen is not known. Trimming left V 6 bases short and J 8 bases short, with 11 bases between. This CDR3 is built from 12 residues. From germline, CDR1 is KGHSH and CDR2 LQKENI. This record comes from a study of T cell responses to AZD1222 COVID-19 vaccine. Whole-study findings and limits: Spike as a whole was targeted by vaccine-associated CD4 TCRs, dominant at 160-218 and 743-854. Clonal diversity may have been underestimated in mostly white British donors.

The repertoire was sequenced with immunoSEQ multiplex PCR; TCRdb's copy has only in-frame clones and lacks some. In the table there are about 110,000 clones, 85% to 90% of which are singletons. Material: peripheral blood, obtained on day 0 of AZD1222 vaccination. The chain has TRBV18 and TRBJ2-4; D is possibly TRBD1 or TRBD2 (6 bases each). The TCR comes from an adult in good health. The CDR3 protein is CASSSEGDIQYF. The CDR3 DNA reads as TGTGCCAGCTCTTCGGAGGGGGACATTCAGTACTTC. Together with reference TRBV18 and TRBJ2-4, the CDR3 gives the full variable domain: NAGVMQNPRHLVRRRGQEARLRCSPMKGHSHVYWYRQLPEEGLKFMVYLQKENIIDESGMPKERFSAEFPKEGPSILRIQQVVRGDSAAYFCASSSEGDIQYFGAGTRLSVL.